Below, 31 T cell receptor beta chains from the same sample are listed, as sequenced in a study of human T cells and chemical hapten exposure. TCRdb reanalysed the 5' RACE reads using MiXCR and keeps one entry per CDR3 protein. The sample yields under 150,000 distinct CDR3 sequences, approximately 19% seen once. Unfractionated whole blood was the source from which total RNA was extracted. The receptor set was obtained from a human donor in good health.

V gene TRBV5-1 combines with J gene TRBJ2-2, with no clear D. V lost 2 bases and J lost 4, with 9 bases in between. The germline V gene encodes CDR1 SGHRS and CDR2 YFSETQ. This CDR3 region has 14 residues. The CDR3 loop is CASSFRQITGELFF. The DNA of the CDR3 is TGCGCCAGCAGCTTTCGGCAGATCACCGGGGAGCTGTTTTTT. Full variable domain (missing parts from reference TRBV5-1 and TRBJ2-2): KAGVTQTPRYLIKTRGQQVTLSCSPISGHRSVSWYQQTPGQGLQFLFEYFSETQRNKGNFPGRFSGRQFSNSRSEMNVSTLELGDSALYLCASSFRQITGELFFGEGSRLTVL.

V is TRBV11-2 and J is TRBJ2-5; D possibly corresponds to TRBD1 (6 bases). CDR3 length equals 17 residues. CDR1 and CDR2 (germline): SGHAT, FQNNGV. The V gene lost 6 bases and the J gene lost 4 bases, with 24 bases spanning the gap. The CDR3 nucleotides read TGTGCCAGCAGGCCAGGATGGGGGTCCAGGGGCCTAGAGACCCAGTACTTC. It encodes CASRPGWGSRGLETQYF.

V and J are TRBV14 and TRBJ2-1; 10 nucleotides line up with TRBD2. V lost 0 bases and J lost 8; bases outside the gene matches: 10. The germline gives CDR1 SGHDN, CDR2 FVKESK. This CDR3 comprises 17 residues. As DNA, the CDR3 is TGTGCCAGCAGCCAAGATTTACTAGCGGGAAATAGCGATGAGCAGTTCTTC. Protein: CASSQDLLAGNSDEQFF.

A few counts support this clonotype. The chain couples TRBV29-1 to TRBJ2-7, with D possibly being TRBD2 (5 bases). CDR1 is SQVTM and CDR2 is ANQGSEA in the germline V gene. CDR3 length equals 11 residues. The ends were cut back, 5 bases at V and 4 bases at J, with 9 bases in the middle. CDR3 amino acids: CSVTGMYEQYF. The CDR3 DNA follows: TGCAGCGTTACGGGGATGTACGAGCAGTACTTC.

The J gene is TRBJ2-4, the V gene TRBV29-1; TRBD2 matches at 7 bases. Germline lookup yields CDR1 SQVTM and CDR2 ANQGSEA. The CDR3 loop spans 15 amino acids. Unmatched junction bases numbered 9, after V lost 4 bases and J lost 3 bases. The CDR3 loop reads CSVVPGGRNKNIQYF. CDR3 coding DNA: TGCAGCGTTGTCCCCGGCGGGAGAAACAAAAACATTCAGTACTTC.

The sample holds a few counts of this clonotype. The rearrangement joins TRBV29-1 to TRBJ1-1; no definite D call. Germline CDR1 SQVTM, CDR2 ANQGSEA. CDR3 length equals 11 residues. The V end lost 1 base, the J end lost 2 bases, and 2 bases lay between the germline ends. The CDR3 coding sequence is TGCAGCGTTGAAGGCAACACTGAAGCTTTCTTT. Translating gives CSVEGNTEAFF.

This chain uses TRBV12-3 or TRBV12-4 with TRBJ2-1; no reliable D call. The CDR3 is 13 amino acids. With 7 bases removed from V and 9 bases from J, the gap between germline ends came to 16 bases. The DNA of the CDR3 is TGTGCCAGCACCATCCTGGCCGGCGGTGAGCAGTTCTTC. Translated, it gives CASTILAGGEQFF.

The gene calls are TRBV2 and TRBJ1-2, with 7 bases that match TRBD1. From germline, CDR1 is SNHLY and CDR2 FYNNEI. CDR3 size: 14 residues. The V segment lost 4 bases and the J segment 3 bases; nucleotides outside the gene matches: 5. The CDR3 protein is CASSVTGSYYGYTF. Here the CDR3 DNA reads TGTGCCAGCAGTGTGACAGGGTCCTACTATGGCTACACCTTC.

This chain uses TRBV5-1 with TRBJ1-2; TRBD1 matches at 9 bases. With V trimmed by 4 bases and J by 4 bases, 8 bases remained unmatched. The CDR3 loop spans 15 amino acids. Germline CDR1 reads SGHRS; CDR2 reads YFSETQ. DNA of the CDR3: TGCGCCAGCAGCCTAACCGGGACAGGGAGCTATGGCTACACCTTC. Translated, it gives CASSLTGTGSYGYTF.

This clonotype appeared a few times. The chain combines TRBV6-1 with TRBJ1-3, with 8 bases matching TRBD1. The CDR3 totals 15 residues. CDR1 and CDR2 from the germline V gene are MNHNS and SASEGT. Trimming cost V 7 bases and J 0 bases; bases outside gene matches: 5. CDR3 DNA sequence: TGTGCCAGCACTCTCGACAGGGGCTCTGGAAACACCATATATTTT. Translation gives CASTLDRGSGNTIYF.

The rearrangement links TRBV20-1 to TRBJ2-5, with 9 nucleotides matching TRBD1. The CDR3 has 19 amino acids. The germline V gene has CDR1 DFQATT and CDR2 SNEGSKA (reference sequence). V was pared by 0 bases and J by 4 bases, with 18 bases of the junction left unmatched. Here the CDR3 DNA reads TGCAGTGCTAGAGATCCCAGTCTGACGGGACAGGGTAGCGGAGAGACCCAGTACTTC. Encoded protein: CSARDPSLTGQGSGETQYF.

This clonotype was counted once. The genes are TRBV19 and TRBJ2-7; 7 nucleotides match TRBD2. The germline CDR1 and CDR2 sequences are LNHDA and SQIVND (reference sequence). V dropped 7 bases and J dropped 6; count of bases not matched to a gene: 6. The CDR3 is made up of 12 amino acids. The CDR3 protein is CASTMGEGEQYF. Written as DNA, the CDR3 is TGTGCCAGTACCATGGGGGAGGGCGAGCAGTACTTC.

The genes are TRBV29-1 and TRBJ1-1; D might be TRBD1 (5 bases). CDR1 SQVTM and CDR2 ANQGSEA come from the germline V gene. The length of the CDR3 is 14 residues. V lost 3 bases to trimming and J lost 1 base, with 12 bases between them. For the CDR3, the DNA is TGCAGCGTTGATTCAGGGCCACAGAACACTGAAGCTTTCTTT. Translating it yields CSVDSGPQNTEAFF.

This clonotype was seen more than once but under ten times. The rearrangement uses TRBV24-1 and TRBJ2-2, with 7 bases aligning to TRBD2. The CDR3 has 15 amino acids. Germline V gene sequence: CDR1 KGHDR, CDR2 SFDVKD. J was trimmed by 4 bases and V by 5 bases; bases with no gene match: 6. CDR3 coding DNA: TGTGCCACCAGTGCAGCGGGGCCCCTCACCGGGGAGCTGTTTTTT. As protein: CATSAAGPLTGELFF.

Only a few counts were recorded for this clonotype. The chain has TRBV7-3 and TRBJ2-3; possibly TRBD2 for D (5 bases). The CDR3 length is 14 residues. The germline V gene encodes CDR1 SGHTA and CDR2 FQGTGA. V lost 2 bases and J 6 bases, leaving 12 bases between the germline ends. The chain's CDR3 is CASSLAGPRDTQYF. CDR3 nucleotide sequence: TGTGCCAGCAGCTTAGCGGGCCCCAGGGATACGCAGTATTTT.

The chain uses TRBV27 and TRBJ1-1, with a possible D match to TRBD1 (6 bases). Looked up from germline, CDR1 is MNHEY and CDR2 is SMNVEV (reference sequence). The CDR3 spans 18 residues. The V gene lost 5 bases and the J gene lost 3 bases, with 25 bases spanning the gap. In nucleotides, the CDR3 is TGTGCCAGCAGTACTATATGGCGGGGGGGCCCGGGGGACACTGAAGCTTTCTTT. Translating gives CASSTIWRGGPGDTEAFF.

The V gene is TRBV5-5, the J gene TRBJ2-5, with unresolved D. V was trimmed by 4 bases and J by 3 bases, leaving 7 bases between them. Germline lookup yields CDR1 SGHKS and CDR2 YYEKEE (reference sequence). There are 12 residues in the CDR3. CDR3: CASSQVEETQYF. CDR3 in DNA: TGTGCCAGCAGCCAAGTGGAAGAGACCCAGTACTTC.

This chain links TRBV5-1 with TRBJ1-1; weak D call: TRBD1 (6 bases). The length of the CDR3 is 14 residues. V shed 0 bases and J shed 6 bases, with 12 bases lying between them. CDR1 is SGHRS, CDR2 YFSETQ, per germline. The CDR3 spells CASSLGGHIAEAFF. As DNA, the CDR3 is TGCGCCAGCAGCTTGGGGGGGCACATAGCTGAAGCTTTCTTT.

The chain couples TRBV30 to TRBJ2-1; 10 nucleotides agree with TRBD2. CDR1 is GTSNPN and CDR2 is SVGIG in the germline V gene (reference sequence). V shed 5 bases, J shed 6 bases, and the junction held 7 bases outside the gene matches. The CDR3 has 14 residues. CDR3 nucleotide sequence: TGTGCCTGGGTAGCGGGAGGCCCAGCCAATGAGCAGTTCTTC. Protein product: CAWVAGGPANEQFF.

The chain employs TRBV27 and TRBJ2-7; D unclear. This CDR3 has 14 residues. Germline CDR1 and CDR2: MNHEY and SMNVEV (reference sequence). V was trimmed by 3 bases and J by 3 bases, leaving 12 bases between them. The CDR3 reads CASSFWGSGYEQYF. The CDR3 region has the DNA TGTGCCAGCAGTTTCTGGGGATCCGGCTACGAGCAGTACTTC.

The chain links TRBV28 to TRBJ1-1, with 8 positions matching TRBD1. J lost 6 bases, V lost 6 bases, and 9 bases had no gene match. CDR1 MDHEN and CDR2 SYDVKM come from the germline V gene. The CDR3 consists of 14 residues. Written as DNA, the CDR3 is TGTGCCAGCAGGCCGGGACAGGCGGGGGCTGAAGCTTTCTTT. This encodes CASRPGQAGAEAFF.

The chain couples TRBV6-5 to TRBJ1-3, with 9 nucleotides matching TRBD1. The CDR3 runs to 16 residues. V lost 2 bases and J lost 0; bases outside the gene matches: 2. Germline assignment: CDR1 MNHEY and CDR2 SVGAGI. The CDR3 region is CASSYGTGTSGNTIYF. In DNA, the CDR3 is TGTGCCAGCAGTTACGGGACAGGGACCTCTGGAAACACCATATATTTT.

The chain is built from TRBV30 and TRBJ2-1; 7 bases line up with TRBD2. Germline V gene sequence: CDR1 GTSNPN, CDR2 SVGIG (reference sequence). Unmatched junction bases numbered 4, after V lost 4 bases and J lost 7 bases. The length of the CDR3 is 12 residues. The CDR3 bases are TGTGCCTGGATGGGGGGAGGGAATGAGCAGTTCTTC. As protein: CAWMGGGNEQFF.

The rearrangement joins TRBV11-2 to TRBJ2-7; 9 bases map to TRBD2. The CDR3 length is 16 residues. Germline V gives CDR1 SGHAT, CDR2 FQNNGV. V shed 4 bases, J shed 6 bases, and the junction held 13 bases outside the gene matches. CDR3 sequence (DNA): TGTGCCAGCAGCTCTAATCGACTAGCGGCCTTTCTCGAGCAGTACTTC. Its protein product is CASSSNRLAAFLEQYF.

This clonotype showed up just a few times. The chain is built from TRBV28 and TRBJ1-6; D unclear. Trimming stripped 5 bases from V and 9 bases from J, with 11 bases between. The CDR3 consists of 13 residues. Germline V gene data show CDR1 as MDHEN and CDR2 as SYDVKM. The CDR3 is CASSIIQPSPLHF. For the CDR3, the DNA is TGTGCCAGCAGTATTATACAGCCTTCACCCCTCCACTTT.

The chain couples TRBV24-1 to TRBJ2-1, with D maybe TRBD2 (5 bases). The CDR3 is 14 amino acids. Looked up from germline, CDR1 is KGHDR and CDR2 is SFDVKD. V lost 1 base and J 8 bases, leaving 11 bases between the germline ends. The CDR3 region is CATSDLLPGDEQFF. CDR3 DNA sequence: TGTGCCACCAGTGATTTACTCCCCGGGGATGAGCAGTTCTTC.

This clonotype turned up a few times. The rearrangement joins TRBV11-2 to TRBJ1-1; D uncertain. CDR1 is SGHAT and CDR2 is FQNNGV in the germline V gene. This CDR3 is built from 13 residues. Trimming pared 5 bases from V and 4 bases from J, leaving 11 bases between. This CDR3 reads CASSRNLLTEAFF. Here the CDR3 DNA reads TGTGCCAGCAGCCGAAACTTGCTCACTGAAGCTTTCTTT. Combining the CDR3 with reference TRBV11-2 and TRBJ1-1 gives the whole variable domain EAGVAQSPRYKIIEKRQSVAFWCNPISGHATLYWYQQILGQGPKLLIQFQNNGVVDDSQLPKDRFSAERLKGVDSTLKIQPAKLEDSAVYLCASSRNLLTEAFFGQGTRLTVV.

This clonotype appeared a few times. The chain has TRBV28 and TRBJ2-5; D gene unclear. The V gene's germline CDR1 is MDHEN and CDR2 SYDVKM. This CDR3 region has 16 residues. Trimming removed 7 bases from V and 5 bases from J, with 23 bases in between. CDR3 in DNA: TGTGCCAGCATAGAATTCCCCGCAACGGCTGCTGAGACCCAGTACTTC. Protein: CASIEFPATAAETQYF.

This chain links TRBV5-1 with TRBJ2-1; D may be TRBD1 or TRBD2 (5 bases each). The CDR3 runs to 13 residues. V lost 4 bases and J 7 bases, leaving 12 bases between the germline ends. The V gene's germline CDR1 is SGHRS and CDR2 YFSETQ. The DNA for the CDR3 is TGCGCCAGCAGCCCGGGACGACCTAATGAGCAGTTCTTC. Protein: CASSPGRPNEQFF.

This chain uses TRBV29-1 with TRBJ2-1; D perhaps matches TRBD2 (5 bases). Germline lookup yields CDR1 SQVTM and CDR2 ANQGSEA. The CDR3 contains 11 residues. DNA of the CDR3: TGCTCCGGAGGCGCGTACAATGAGCAGTTCTTC. This sequence encodes CSGGAYNEQFF.

The rearrangement joins TRBV10-3 to TRBJ2-7; 8 bases match TRBD1. The germline gives CDR1 ENHRY, CDR2 SYGVKD. The CDR3 length is 14 residues. With 3 bases clipped from V and 7 bases from J, the junction kept 8 bases outside the gene matches. CDR3: CAISDPGQVHEQYF. The CDR3, as DNA: TGTGCCATCAGTGATCCGGGACAGGTCCATGAGCAGTACTTC.